These T cell receptor beta chains were read from a single sample in a study of cytomegalovirus exposure and HLA in healthy donors. Libraries were prepared by immunoSEQ multiplex PCR; TCRdb keeps only in-frame clonotypes and omits some of them. Of 250,000 to 350,000 clones listed, nearly 90% are singletons. The sample was PBMCs. The receptors come from a man younger than 40 in good health and CMV-seronegative. The CDR3 runs from the conserved cysteine through the conserved F or W. The D gene is left open where the match is weak. Expanded clones are given a class, and other clones once, few, many or no size at all.

d_call cdr3_length j_call v_call clone_size cdr3_aa cdr3_nt
TRBD1 14 TRBJ1-6 TRBV19 NA CASSRLDRDAPLHF TGTGCCAGTAGTAGGCTAGACAGGGATGCACCCCTCCACTTT
TRBD1 17 TRBJ1-2 TRBV5-1 NA CASSLWGQGSMDYGYTF TGCGCCAGCAGCTTGTGGGGACAGGGGTCTATGGACTATGGCTACACCTTC
TRBD1 17 TRBJ1-2 TRBV19 NA CASSAGQGLHSYYGYTF TGTGCCAGTAGTGCGGGACAGGGCCTCCATTCATACTATGGCTACACCTTC
TRBD2 16 TRBJ2-3 TRBV5-4 NA CASSQHGGASTDTQYF TGTGCCAGCAGCCAGCACGGGGGGGCTAGCACAGATACGCAGTATTTT
TRBD2 15 TRBJ2-2 TRBV7-2 NA CASRSLAGVSGELFF TGTGCCAGCAGGTCACTAGCGGGGGTATCGGGGGAGCTGTTTTTT
TRBD1 13 TRBJ1-2 TRBV6-5 NA CASTGTDSYGYTF TGTGCCAGTACTGGGACAGACAGCTATGGCTACACCTTC
NA 14 TRBJ2-1 TRBV11-1 NA CASTDGGSYNEQFF TGTGCCAGCACTGACGGGGGCTCCTACAATGAGCAGTTCTTC
NA 16 TRBJ2-2 TRBV2 NA CASSVKTGSGPGELFF TGTGCCAGCAGTGTGAAGACGGGGTCCGGGCCCGGGGAGCTGTTTTTT
NA 14 TRBJ1-3 TRBV5-6 once CASSVRGSGNTIYF TGTGCCAGCAGCGTCAGGGGCTCTGGAAACACCATATATTTT
NA 16 TRBJ1-6 TRBV6-5 NA CASSYYQEAYNSPLHF TGTGCCAGCAGTTACTATCAGGAAGCCTATAATTCACCCCTCCACTTT
TRBD2 15 TRBJ2-5 TRBV5-1 once CASSLLAGVQETQYF TGCGCCAGCAGTCTACTAGCGGGGGTGCAAGAGACCCAGTACTTC
NA 14 TRBJ1-6 TRBV5-6 NA CASSGQEDNSPLHF TGTGCCAGCAGCGGCCAAGAGGATAATTCACCCCTCCACTTT
NA 15 TRBJ2-1 TRBV5-4 NA CASSLGGGNYNEQFF TGTGCCAGCAGCTTGGGAGGGGGTAACTACAATGAGCAGTTCTTC
TRBD1 15 TRBJ2-1 TRBV7-9 few CASSLGQGVNNEQFF TGTGCCAGCAGCCTTGGACAGGGGGTTAACAATGAGCAGTTCTTC
NA 13 TRBJ2-7 TRBV18 NA CASSPMDSYEQYF TGTGCCAGCTCACCGATGGACAGCTACGAGCAGTACTTC
NA 13 TRBJ1-2 TRBV9 NA CASSVVVGFGYTF TGTGCCAGCAGCGTAGTCGTCGGGTTTGGCTACACCTTC
TRBD1 14 TRBJ1-3 TRBV2 NA CASIRQGAGNTIYF TGTGCCAGCATCCGACAGGGGGCGGGAAACACCATATATTTT
NA 14 TRBJ2-7 TRBV6-1 NA CASSPQGFSYEQYF TGTGCCAGCAGCCCTCAGGGGTTCTCCTACGAGCAGTACTTC
NA 17 TRBJ1-4 TRBV5-1 NA CASSLAGSAGPNEKLFF TGCGCCAGCAGCTTGGCCGGATCGGCAGGGCCAAATGAAAAACTGTTTTTT
NA 12 TRBJ1-1 TRBV5-6 NA CASSLVAREAFF TGTGCCAGCAGCTTGGTGGCCAGAGAAGCTTTCTTT
NA 14 TRBJ2-3 TRBV10-1 once CASSEGGGLDTQYF TGCGCCAGCAGTGAAGGGGGGGGGCTGGATACGCAGTATTTT
NA 16 TRBJ2-1 TRBV27 NA CASSPGQETGLNEQFF TGTGCCAGCAGCCCTGGTCAGGAAACAGGGTTAAACGAGCAGTTCTTC
TRBD1 13 TRBJ1-2 TRBV19 NA CASSVDRDYGYTF TGTGCCAGTAGCGTTGACAGGGACTATGGCTACACCTTC
NA 15 TRBJ1-5 TRBV18 NA CASSPVQGSGQPQHF TGTGCCAGCTCACCCGTGCAGGGGTCAGGTCAGCCCCAGCATTTT
NA 15 TRBJ2-2 TRBV15 NA CATSRAQGVTGELFF TGTGCCACCAGCAGAGCACAGGGAGTCACCGGGGAGCTGTTTTTT
TRBD1 14 TRBJ2-7 TRBV6-5 few CASNPTGGGYEQYF TGTGCCAGCAACCCGACAGGGGGCGGGTACGAGCAGTACTTC
NA 14 TRBJ2-3 TRBV7-2 once CASSLAMVRDTQYF TGTGCCAGCAGCTTAGCGATGGTCCGGGATACGCAGTATTTT
TRBD1 15 TRBJ2-7 TRBV15 NA CATSRGTGSSYEQYF TGTGCCACCAGCAGAGGGACAGGGAGCTCCTACGAGCAGTACTTC
NA 11 TRBJ2-7 TRBV5-1 NA CASSLFYEQYF TGCGCCAGCAGCCTTTTCTACGAGCAGTACTTC
TRBD1 15 TRBJ1-4 TRBV6-6 many CASSRDRATNEKLFF TGTGCCAGCAGCCGGGACAGAGCAACTAATGAAAAACTGTTTTTT
NA 12 TRBJ1-1 TRBV11-2 few CASSFSGTEAFF TGTGCCAGCAGCTTTAGTGGCACTGAAGCTTTCTTT
NA 12 TRBJ2-3 TRBV2 NA CASSDTAAAQYF TGTGCCAGCAGTGATACTGCGGCTGCGCAGTATTTT
TRBD2 18 TRBJ2-3 TRBV27 NA CASSLSDLTSGGTDTQYF TGTGCCAGCAGTTTATCGGACCTGACTAGCGGGGGCACAGATACGCAGTATTTT
NA 12 TRBJ2-3 TRBV4-1 NA CASSPVGITQYF TGCGCCAGCAGCCCGGTCGGGATTACGCAGTATTTT
TRBD1 14 TRBJ2-5 TRBV29-1 NA CSVDHGTAQETQYF TGCAGCGTTGATCACGGGACAGCCCAAGAGACCCAGTACTTC
NA 14 TRBJ1-5 TRBV25-1 few CASSAAGSNQPQHF TGTGCCAGCAGTGCCGCGGGTAGCAATCAGCCCCAGCATTTT
TRBD1 17 TRBJ1-3 TRBV4-3 NA CASSSRTGLDSGNTIYF TGCGCCAGCAGCTCGCGGACAGGTTTAGACTCTGGAAACACCATATATTTT
TRBD1 13 TRBJ1-1 TRBV27 NA CASSWTGYTEAFF TGTGCCAGCAGTTGGACAGGGTACACTGAAGCTTTCTTT
NA 15 TRBJ1-1 TRBV5-6 NA CASSLRGSMNTEAFF TGTGCCAGCAGCTTACGGGGGTCGATGAACACTGAAGCTTTCTTT
TRBD2 16 TRBJ2-3 TRBV7-2 NA CASSSGLAPGVDTQYF TGTGCCAGCAGCTCCGGACTAGCGCCGGGTGTCGATACGCAGTATTTT
NA 14 TRBJ2-5 TRBV5-6 NA CASSFLNYLETQYF TGTGCCAGCAGCTTCCTTAATTATTTGGAGACCCAGTACTTC